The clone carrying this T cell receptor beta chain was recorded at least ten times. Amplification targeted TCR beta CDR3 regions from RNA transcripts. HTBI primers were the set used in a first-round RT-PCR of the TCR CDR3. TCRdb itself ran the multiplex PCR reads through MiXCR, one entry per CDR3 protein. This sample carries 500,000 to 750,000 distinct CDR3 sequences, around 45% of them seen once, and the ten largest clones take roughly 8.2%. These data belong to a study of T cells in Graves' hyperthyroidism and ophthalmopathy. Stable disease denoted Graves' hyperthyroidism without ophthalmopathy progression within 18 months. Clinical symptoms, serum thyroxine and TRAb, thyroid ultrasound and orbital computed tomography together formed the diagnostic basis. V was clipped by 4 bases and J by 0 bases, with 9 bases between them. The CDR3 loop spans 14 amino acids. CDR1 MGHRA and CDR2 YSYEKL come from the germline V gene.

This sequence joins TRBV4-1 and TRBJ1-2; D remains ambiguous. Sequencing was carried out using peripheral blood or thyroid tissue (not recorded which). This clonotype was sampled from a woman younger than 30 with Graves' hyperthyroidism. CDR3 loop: CASSLRTANYGYTF. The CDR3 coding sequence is TGCGCCAGCAGCCTTCGGACGGCTAACTATGGCTACACCTTC.